This entry features one T cell receptor (beta chain) sequence. This sample was included in a study of blood T cell repertoires in COVID-19. Looking at the study overall: Samples representing acute and convalescent COVID-19 were sourced from the United States, Italy and Spain. Sources were T cells, B-cell-depleted T cells, or PBMCs; the material itself was cDNA or gDNA.

The length of the CDR3 is 15 residues. Germline V gene data show CDR1 as GTSNPN and CDR2 as SVGIG (reference sequence). V dropped 0 bases and J dropped 5; count of bases not matched to a gene: 3. The authors' processing: From reference gene primer amplification, estimates of nucleated cell counts were derived. Assay: immunoSEQ multiplex PCR; the TCRdb copy retains only in-frame clones and omits some. The D gene and trimming were derived from the DNA, and the V and J assignments and clone size from that table. The sample lists around 100,000 clones, 80% to 90% occurring once. The chain uses TRBV30 and TRBJ1-6; 8 bases agree with TRBD1. Sequenced sample: peripheral blood. The TCR comes from a human donor with acute or convalescent COVID-19. The donor label of this sample is uncertain. The CDR3 reads CAWSVLGQDNSPLHF. The DNA of the CDR3 is TGTGCCTGGAGTGTACTGGGACAGGATAATTCACCCCTCCACTTT. Together with reference TRBV30 and TRBJ1-6, the CDR3 gives the full variable domain: SQTIHQWPATLVQPVGSPLSLECTVEGTSNPNLYWYRQAAGRGLQLLFYSVGIGQISSEVPQNLSASRPQDRQFILSSKKLLLSDSGFYLCAWSVLGQDNSPLHFGNGTRLTVT.